Sequencing of this T cell receptor (beta chain) was carried out in a study of PD-1 blockade in classical Hodgkin lymphoma. Sequenced by immunoSEQ multiplex PCR; TCRdb stores in-frame clones only, minus some. The sample consists of about 10,000 clones, 74% of them appearing once. This clone was counted between two and nine times. Time point specified: cycle 4 day 1 (C4D1), after six to seven weeks of nivolumab. There was relapse after autologous stem cell transplantation in every patient, and there was variation in brentuximab vedotin exposure. Isolation of CD8+ T cells from thawed PBMCs used magnetic negative selection. Trimming pared 5 bases from V and 2 bases from J, leaving 16 bases between. The CDR3 spans 16 residues. Germline V CDR1 and CDR2: SEHNR, FQNEAQ (reference sequence).

Material: CD8+ T cells from blood, obtained before the fourth cycle of nivolumab. V is TRBV7-9 and J is TRBJ2-1; a possible D gene is TRBD2 (6 bases). This TCR derives from a human donor with classical Hodgkin lymphoma. Written as DNA, the CDR3 is TGTGCCAGCAGCCCAAGGACTAATCGCCCCTACAATGAGCAGTTCTTC. This gives the protein CASSPRTNRPYNEQFF.